This entry lists 3 T cell receptor beta chains sequenced from one sample in a study of blood T cells in healthy people across ages (dated by TCRdb to between 2014 and 2017). Library method: 5' RACE. The sequencer listed for this sample is Illumina HiSeq 2500. A second about 7 to 12 cycle PCR used a sample-barcoded 5' primer and a J-beta primer mix. The public reads were quality trimmed at Q25 with fastp and then assembled into clones with MiXCR by TCRdb, keeping productive beta chains. CDR3 protein duplicates are merged, each entry listing the most common genes and DNA. The table for this sample lists about 1.5 million distinct CDR3 sequences; 42% of them were counted only once. Of the sample, under 5% is held by the ten largest clones. Sequencing was performed on blood. All receptors come from a woman aged 18-29 years in good health.

This chain links TRBV20-1 with TRBJ2-5, with 8 bases that match TRBD2. The V gene end was trimmed by 5 bases and the J gene end by 3 bases; junction bases not matched to a gene: 11. The germline V gene encodes CDR1 DFQATT and CDR2 SNEGSKA (reference sequence). The CDR3 runs 15 residues. This CDR3 is CSAYRSGEAKETQYF. The DNA for the CDR3 is TGCAGTGCTTACCGTAGCGGGGAGGCCAAAGAGACCCAGTACTTC.

V and J are TRBV7-2 and TRBJ2-7; D is unclear. CDR1 is SGHTA and CDR2 is FQGNSA in the germline V gene. The CDR3 runs to 14 residues. V was cut by 0 bases and J by 0 bases, with 6 bases left in between. CDR3 in amino acids: CASSLAHHSYEQYF. For the CDR3, the DNA is TGTGCCAGCAGCTTAGCACACCACTCCTACGAGCAGTACTTC. Together with reference TRBV7-2 and TRBJ2-7, the CDR3 gives the full variable domain: GAGVSQSPSNKVTEKGKDVELRCDPISGHTALYWYRQSLGQGLEFLIYFQGNSAPDKSGLPSDRFSAERTGGSVSTLTIQRTQQEDSAVYLCASSLAHHSYEQYFGPGTRLTVT.

The rearrangement uses TRBV7-9 and TRBJ2-7, with D uncertain. Trimming cost V 6 bases and J 1 base, with 16 bases left between them. Germline CDR1 and CDR2: SEHNR and FQNEAQ (reference sequence). The CDR3 runs 15 residues. The CDR3 DNA reads as TGTGCCAGCAGTCCAGGCGGATCGAGGTCCTACGAGCAGTACTTC. Translating it yields CASSPGGSRSYEQYF.